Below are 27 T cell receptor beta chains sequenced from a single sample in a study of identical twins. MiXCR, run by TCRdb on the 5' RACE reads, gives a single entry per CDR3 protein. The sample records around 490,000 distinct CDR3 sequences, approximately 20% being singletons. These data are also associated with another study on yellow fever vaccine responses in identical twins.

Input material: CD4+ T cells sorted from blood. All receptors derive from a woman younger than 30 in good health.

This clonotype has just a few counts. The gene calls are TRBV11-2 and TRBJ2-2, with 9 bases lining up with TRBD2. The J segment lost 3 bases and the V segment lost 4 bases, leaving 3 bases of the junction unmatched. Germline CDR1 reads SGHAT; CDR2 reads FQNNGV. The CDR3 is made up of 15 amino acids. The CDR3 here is CASSYTSGYTGELFF. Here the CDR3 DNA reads TGTGCCAGCAGCTACACTAGCGGGTACACCGGGGAGCTGTTTTTT.

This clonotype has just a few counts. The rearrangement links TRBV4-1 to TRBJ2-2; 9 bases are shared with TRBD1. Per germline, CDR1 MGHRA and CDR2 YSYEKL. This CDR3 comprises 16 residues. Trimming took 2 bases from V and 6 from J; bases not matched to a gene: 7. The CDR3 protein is CASSQNRGRNPGELFF. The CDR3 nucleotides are TGCGCCAGCAGCCAAAACAGGGGGCGAAACCCCGGGGAGCTGTTTTTT.

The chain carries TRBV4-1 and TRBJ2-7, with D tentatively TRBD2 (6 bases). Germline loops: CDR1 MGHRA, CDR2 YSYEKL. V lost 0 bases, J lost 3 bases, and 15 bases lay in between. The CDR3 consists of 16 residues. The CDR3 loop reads CASSQDPGVSGYEQYF. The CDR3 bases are TGCGCCAGCAGCCAAGATCCGGGGGTATCAGGCTACGAGCAGTACTTC.

This CDR3 reads CATRTDRGGTQYF. Here the CDR3 DNA reads TGTGCCACCAGGACAGACAGGGGAGGGACCCAGTACTTC. This chain connects TRBV15 to TRBJ2-5, with 8 nucleotides matching TRBD1. This CDR3 has 13 amino acids. With 6 bases clipped from V and 7 bases from J, the junction kept 7 bases outside the gene matches. Germline V CDR1 and CDR2: LNHNV, YYDKDF (reference sequence).

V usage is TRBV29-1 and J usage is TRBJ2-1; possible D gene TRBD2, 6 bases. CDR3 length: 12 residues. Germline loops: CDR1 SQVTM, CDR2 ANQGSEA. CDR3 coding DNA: TGCAGTTCTAGACTAGGAGGCAATGAGCAGTTCTTC. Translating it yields CSSRLGGNEQFF.

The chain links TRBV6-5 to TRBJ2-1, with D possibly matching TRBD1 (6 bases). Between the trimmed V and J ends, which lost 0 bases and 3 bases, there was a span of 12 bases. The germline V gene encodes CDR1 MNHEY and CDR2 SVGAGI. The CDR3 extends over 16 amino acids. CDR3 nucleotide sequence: TGTGCCAGCAGTTACTCGGTAGGGACAAACTACAATGAGCAGTTCTTC. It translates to CASSYSVGTNYNEQFF.

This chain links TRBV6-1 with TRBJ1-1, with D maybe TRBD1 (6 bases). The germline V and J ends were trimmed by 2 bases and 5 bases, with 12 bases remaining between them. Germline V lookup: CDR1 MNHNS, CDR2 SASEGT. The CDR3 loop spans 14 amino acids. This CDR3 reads CASSERRDNTEAFF. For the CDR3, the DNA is TGTGCCAGCAGTGAACGAAGGGACAATACTGAAGCTTTCTTT.

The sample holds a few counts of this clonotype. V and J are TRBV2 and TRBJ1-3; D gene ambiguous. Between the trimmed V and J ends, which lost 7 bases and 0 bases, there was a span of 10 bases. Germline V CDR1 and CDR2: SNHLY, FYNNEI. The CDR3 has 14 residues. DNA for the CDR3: TGTGCCAGCATGGGCAGTTCCTCTGGAAACACCATATATTTT. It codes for CASMGSSSGNTIYF.

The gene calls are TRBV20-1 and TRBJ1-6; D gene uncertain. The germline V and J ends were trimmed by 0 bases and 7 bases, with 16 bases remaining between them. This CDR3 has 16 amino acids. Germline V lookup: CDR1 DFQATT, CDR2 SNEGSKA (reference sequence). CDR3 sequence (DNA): TGCAGTGCTAGAGATCATGGTGCGGGTTTAAATTCACCCCTCCACTTT. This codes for CSARDHGAGLNSPLHF.

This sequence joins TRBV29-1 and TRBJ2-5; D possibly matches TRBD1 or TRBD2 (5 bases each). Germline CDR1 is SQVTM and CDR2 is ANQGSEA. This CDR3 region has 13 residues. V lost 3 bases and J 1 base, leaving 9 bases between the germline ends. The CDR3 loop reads CSVDGTVQETQYF. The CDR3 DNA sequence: TGCAGCGTTGATGGGACGGTCCAAGAGACCCAGTACTTC.

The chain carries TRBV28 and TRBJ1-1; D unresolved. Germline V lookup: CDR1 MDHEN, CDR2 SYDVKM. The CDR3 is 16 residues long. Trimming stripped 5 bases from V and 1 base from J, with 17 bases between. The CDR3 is CASSPIWAGGNTEAFF. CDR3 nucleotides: TGTGCCAGCAGTCCGATCTGGGCAGGAGGGAACACTGAAGCTTTCTTT.

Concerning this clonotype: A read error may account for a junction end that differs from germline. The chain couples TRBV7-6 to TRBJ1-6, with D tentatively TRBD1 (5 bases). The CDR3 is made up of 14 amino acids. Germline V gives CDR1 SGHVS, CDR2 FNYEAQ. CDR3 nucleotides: TGTGCCAGCAGCTTAGGGACATTTGATTCGCCCCTCCACTTT. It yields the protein CASSLGTFDSPLHF.

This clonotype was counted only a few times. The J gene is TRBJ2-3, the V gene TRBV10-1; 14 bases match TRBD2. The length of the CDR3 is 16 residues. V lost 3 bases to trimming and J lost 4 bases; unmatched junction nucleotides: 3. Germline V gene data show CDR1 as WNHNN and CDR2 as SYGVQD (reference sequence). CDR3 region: CASSEGLAGGADTQYF. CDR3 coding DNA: TGCGCCAGCAGTGAAGGACTAGCGGGGGGTGCAGATACGCAGTATTTT.

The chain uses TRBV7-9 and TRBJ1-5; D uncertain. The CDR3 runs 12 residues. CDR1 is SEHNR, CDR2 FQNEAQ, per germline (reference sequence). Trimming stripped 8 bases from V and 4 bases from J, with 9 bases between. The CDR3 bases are TGTGCCAGCGCGGAGGGAAATCAGCCCCAGCATTTT. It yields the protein CASAEGNQPQHF.

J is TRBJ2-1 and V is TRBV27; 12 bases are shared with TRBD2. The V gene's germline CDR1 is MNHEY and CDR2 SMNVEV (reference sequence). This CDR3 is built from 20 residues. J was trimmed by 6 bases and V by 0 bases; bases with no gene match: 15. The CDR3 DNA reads TGTGCCAGCAGTTTATCCGCGGCGCTAGCGGGAGGGCCCTTAGGCAATGAGCAGTTCTTC. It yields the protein CASSLSAALAGGPLGNEQFF.

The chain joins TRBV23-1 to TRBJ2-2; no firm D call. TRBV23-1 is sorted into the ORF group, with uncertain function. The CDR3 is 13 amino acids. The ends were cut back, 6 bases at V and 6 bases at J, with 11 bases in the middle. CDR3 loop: CASSPPVPGELFF. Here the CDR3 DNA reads TGCGCCAGCAGCCCCCCTGTGCCCGGGGAGCTGTTTTTT.

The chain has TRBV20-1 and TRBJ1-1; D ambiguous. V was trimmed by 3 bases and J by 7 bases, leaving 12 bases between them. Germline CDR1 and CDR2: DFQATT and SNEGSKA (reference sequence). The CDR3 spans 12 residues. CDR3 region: CSASRQADEAFF. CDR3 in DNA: TGCAGTGCTAGCCGCCAGGCCGATGAAGCTTTCTTT.

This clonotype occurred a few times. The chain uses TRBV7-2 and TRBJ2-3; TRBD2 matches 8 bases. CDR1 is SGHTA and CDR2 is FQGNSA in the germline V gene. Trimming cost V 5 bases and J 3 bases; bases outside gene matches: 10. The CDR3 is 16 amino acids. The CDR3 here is CASSPAPGLVTDTQYF. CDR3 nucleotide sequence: TGTGCCAGCAGCCCAGCCCCGGGACTAGTAACAGATACGCAGTATTTT.

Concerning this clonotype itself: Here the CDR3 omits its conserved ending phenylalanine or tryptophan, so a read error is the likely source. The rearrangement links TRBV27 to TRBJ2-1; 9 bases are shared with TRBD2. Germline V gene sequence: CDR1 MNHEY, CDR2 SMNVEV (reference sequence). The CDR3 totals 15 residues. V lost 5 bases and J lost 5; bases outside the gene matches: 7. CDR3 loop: CASSRLAAGHNEQFS. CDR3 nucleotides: TGTGCCAGCAGTCGACTAGCGGCCGGACACAATGAGCAGTTCTCC.

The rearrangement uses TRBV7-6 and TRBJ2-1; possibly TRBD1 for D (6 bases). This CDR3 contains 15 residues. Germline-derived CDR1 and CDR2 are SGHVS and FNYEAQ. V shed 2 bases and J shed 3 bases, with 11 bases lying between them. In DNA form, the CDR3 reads TGTGCCAGCAGCTTAAGCCTAGGGGGCTACAATGAGCAGTTCTTC. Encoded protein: CASSLSLGGYNEQFF. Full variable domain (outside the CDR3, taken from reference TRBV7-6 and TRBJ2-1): GAGVSQSPRYKVTKRGQDVALRCDPISGHVSLYWYRQALGQGPEFLTYFNYEAQQDKSGLPNDRFSAERPEGSISTLTIQRTEQRDSAMYRCASSLSLGGYNEQFFGPGTRLTVL.

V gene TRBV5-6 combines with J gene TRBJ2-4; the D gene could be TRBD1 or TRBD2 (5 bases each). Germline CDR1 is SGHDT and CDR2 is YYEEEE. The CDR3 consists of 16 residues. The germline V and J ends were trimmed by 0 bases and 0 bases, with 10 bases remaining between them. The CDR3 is CASSLDGTVAKNIQYF. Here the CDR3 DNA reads TGTGCCAGCAGCTTGGATGGGACCGTAGCCAAAAACATTCAGTACTTC. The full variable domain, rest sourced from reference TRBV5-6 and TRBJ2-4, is DAGVTQSPTHLIKTRGQQVTLRCSPKSGHDTVSWYQQALGQGPQFIFQYYEEEERQRGNFPDRFSGHQFPNYSSELNVNALLLGDSALYLCASSLDGTVAKNIQYFGAGTRLSVL.

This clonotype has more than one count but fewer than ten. CDR3: CASSPGPRGEKLFF. The CDR3 bases are TGTGCCAGCAGCCCCGGGCCTCGGGGGGAAAAACTGTTTTTT. The chain links TRBV5-5 to TRBJ1-4; tentative D call: TRBD1 (5 bases). This CDR3 region has 14 residues. Germline-derived CDR1 and CDR2 are SGHKS and YYEKEE (reference sequence). The V and J ends lost 4 bases and 8 bases respectively, with 15 bases between them.

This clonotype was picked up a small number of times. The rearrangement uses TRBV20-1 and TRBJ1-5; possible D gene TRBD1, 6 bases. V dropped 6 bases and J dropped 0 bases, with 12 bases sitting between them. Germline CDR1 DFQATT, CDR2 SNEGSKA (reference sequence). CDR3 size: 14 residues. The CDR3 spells CSAPDSASNQPQHF. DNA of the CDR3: TGCAGTGCCCCGGACAGCGCTAGCAATCAGCCCCAGCATTTT.

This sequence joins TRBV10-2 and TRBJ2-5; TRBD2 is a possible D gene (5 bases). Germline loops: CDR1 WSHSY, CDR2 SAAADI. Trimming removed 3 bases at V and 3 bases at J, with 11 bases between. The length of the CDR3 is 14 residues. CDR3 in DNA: TGCGCCAGCAGTGATAGAGGGATTGAAGAGACCCAGTACTTC. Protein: CASSDRGIEETQYF.

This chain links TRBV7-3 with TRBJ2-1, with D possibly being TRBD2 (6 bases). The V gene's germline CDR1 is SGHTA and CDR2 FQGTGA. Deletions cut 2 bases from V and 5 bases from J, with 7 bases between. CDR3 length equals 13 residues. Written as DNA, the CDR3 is TGTGCCAGCAGCTTACTAGCGAACAATGAGCAGTTCTTC. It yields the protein CASSLLANNEQFF.

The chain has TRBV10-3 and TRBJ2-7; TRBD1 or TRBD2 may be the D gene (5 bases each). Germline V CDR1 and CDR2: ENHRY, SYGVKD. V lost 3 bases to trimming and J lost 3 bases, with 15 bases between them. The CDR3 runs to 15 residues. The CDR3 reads CAISEVGTGGYEQYF. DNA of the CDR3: TGTGCCATCAGTGAAGTTGGGACGGGCGGCTACGAGCAGTACTTC.

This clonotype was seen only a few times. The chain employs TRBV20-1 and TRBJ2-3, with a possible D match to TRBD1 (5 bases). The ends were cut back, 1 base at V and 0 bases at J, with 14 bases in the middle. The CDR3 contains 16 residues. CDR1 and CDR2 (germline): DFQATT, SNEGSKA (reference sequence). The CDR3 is CSARGRQKISTDTQYF. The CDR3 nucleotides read TGCAGTGCTAGAGGAAGACAGAAAATAAGCACAGATACGCAGTATTTT.